This TCR beta chain originates from a study of early T cells in non-severe SARS-CoV-2 infection. Study-level background: Unsorted whole-blood RNA was sequenced in bulk, leaving chains unpaired.

Each cDNA molecule carried a unique molecular identifier. TCRdb reprocessed the 5' RACE reads with MiXCR, giving one entry per CDR3 protein. The sample comprises approximately 80,000 distinct CDR3 sequences, roughly 12% of which are singletons, and about 3% rests with the top ten. About this clonotype itself: Its target is unknown.

Trimming took 1 base from V and 7 from J, leaving 14 bases between them. This CDR3 region has 14 residues. Germline CDR1 and CDR2: SGDLS and YYNGEE. Study-level results: Matching against VDJdb likely underestimated virus-specific expansions, favoring anti-spike CD8.

The V call is TRBV9, the J call TRBJ1-2; D is unclear. Sequenced: whole blood. This clonotype was obtained from an adult who was a healthcare worker with PCR-confirmed SARS-CoV-2 infection or an uninfected control (not recorded which). The CDR3 is CASSVTMEDAGYTF. The CDR3 DNA is TGTGCCAGCAGCGTAACGATGGAGGATGCTGGCTACACCTTC.